The 21 T cell receptor beta chains presented below share a single source sample, sequenced in a study of T cell changes during pregnancy in multiple sclerosis. TCRdb's table, derived via immunoSEQ multiplex PCR, lists solely in-frame clones and lacks some. The data contain tens of thousands of clones, approximately 92% of them singletons. The sequencing used peripheral blood, collected in the second trimester of pregnancy. Receptors were obtained from a female donor with multiple sclerosis, enrolled in a pregnancy study.

This clone was counted a single time. The J gene is TRBJ2-7, the V gene TRBV6-1; D is perhaps TRBD2 (6 bases). V lost 6 bases and J lost 0, with 12 bases in between. Germline assignment: CDR1 MNHNS and CDR2 SASEGT. CDR3 length: 14 residues. CDR3: CASSTTRGSYEQYF. The CDR3 nucleotides read TGTGCCAGCAGCACTACGCGGGGCTCCTACGAGCAGTACTTC.

The chain is built from TRBV30 and TRBJ2-2; 7 bases are a match to TRBD1. This CDR3 is 14 amino acids long. Germline values: CDR1 GTSNPN, CDR2 SVGIG (reference sequence). The V segment lost 5 bases and the J segment 4 bases; nucleotides outside the gene matches: 7. CDR3 bases: TGTGCCTGGGCTACAGGGGTCGGCACCGGGGAGCTGTTTTTT. It specifies CAWATGVGTGELFF.

The CDR3 coding sequence is TGCGCCAGCAGCCAAACCGGGGGGGGACTGGGAAACACCATATATTTT. Protein sequence: CASSQTGGGLGNTIYF. The J gene is TRBJ1-3, the V gene TRBV4-3; tentatively, D is TRBD1 (5 bases). V was pared by 2 bases and J by 4 bases, with 15 bases between. This CDR3 has 16 residues. CDR1 LGHNA and CDR2 YSLEER come from the germline V gene.

This sequence joins TRBV30 and TRBJ2-7, with D possibly matching TRBD1 (6 bases). The V gene's germline CDR1 is GTSNPN and CDR2 SVGIG (reference sequence). CDR3 length: 14 amino acids. Trimming left V 0 bases short and J 3 bases short, with 12 bases between. The CDR3 bases are TGTGCCTGGAGTGTACCGGGACAAGGCTACGAGCAGTACTTC. Translation: CAWSVPGQGYEQYF.

This sequence joins TRBV18 and TRBJ1-5; 7 bases match TRBD1. CDR1 is KGHSH, CDR2 LQKENI, per germline. CDR3 length: 14 amino acids. The V and J ends lost 6 bases and 3 bases, in that order; junction bases with no gene match: 5. The CDR3 nucleotides read TGTGCCAGCTCGCCCGACAGGGTCAATCAGCCCCAGCATTTT. Translated, it gives CASSPDRVNQPQHF.

The chain combines TRBV4-3 with TRBJ1-2, with 8 nucleotides matching TRBD1. This CDR3 is 12 amino acids long. Germline CDR1 and CDR2: LGHNA and YSLEER. The trim removed 3 bases at V and 8 bases at J, leaving 2 bases unmatched. For the CDR3, the DNA is TGCGCCAGCAGCCACGACAGGGGAGGCTACACCTTC. This translates into CASSHDRGGYTF.

The chain uses TRBV9 and TRBJ2-3; 8 nucleotides match TRBD2. This CDR3 is built from 17 residues. The J segment lost 6 bases and the V segment lost 0 bases, leaving 12 bases of the junction unmatched. Germline CDR1 SGDLS, CDR2 YYNGEE. The CDR3 loop is CASSVASGREASDTQYF. CDR3 nucleotides: TGTGCCAGCAGCGTAGCTTCTGGGCGGGAGGCGTCGGATACGCAGTATTTT. The whole variable domain, filled in from reference TRBV9 and TRBJ2-3, reads DSGVTQTPKHLITATGQRVTLRCSPRSGDLSVYWYQQSLDQGLQFLIQYYNGEERAKGNILERFSAQQFPDLHSELNLSSLELGDSALYFCASSVASGREASDTQYFGPGTRLTVL.

CDR3 loop: CASSKGLAGTTVEQYF. CDR3 in DNA: TGTGCCAGCAGCAAGGGACTAGCGGGGACTACGGTCGAGCAGTACTTC. V usage is TRBV5-6 and J usage is TRBJ2-7; TRBD2 agrees at 13 bases. This CDR3 spans 16 amino acids. V lost 4 bases to trimming and J lost 6 bases; unmatched junction nucleotides: 10. In germline, CDR1 is SGHDT, CDR2 YYEEEE.

This clone has only one observation. The chain carries TRBV4-2 and TRBJ2-1; 9 bases align to TRBD2. In germline, CDR1 is LGHNA, CDR2 YNFKEQ. The CDR3 sequence is 16 residues long. J lost 7 bases, V lost 3 bases, and 10 bases had no gene match. The CDR3 reads CASSHPQPSGMNEQFF. CDR3 DNA sequence: TGTGCCAGCAGCCACCCCCAGCCTAGCGGGATGAATGAGCAGTTCTTC.

The chain employs TRBV5-1 and TRBJ2-1, with 9 positions matching TRBD1. CDR3 size: 15 residues. Germline V gene lookup returns CDR1 SGHRS and CDR2 YFSETQ. The V gene end was trimmed by 3 bases and the J gene end by 7 bases; junction bases not matched to a gene: 8. The CDR3 loop reads CASSYAQGALNEQFF. Here the CDR3 DNA reads TGCGCCAGCAGCTACGCACAGGGGGCTCTGAATGAGCAGTTCTTC.

The CDR3 DNA sequence: TGTGCCAGCAGTGGTGGACTAGCGGGAGTGACAGATACGCAGTATTTT. This translates into CASSGGLAGVTDTQYF. The chain has TRBV2 and TRBJ2-3; 13 bases are a match to TRBD2. Per the germline V gene, CDR1 is SNHLY and CDR2 is FYNNEI. The CDR3 loop spans 16 amino acids. V was pared by 4 bases and J by 3 bases, with 4 bases of the junction left unmatched.

The chain joins TRBV18 to TRBJ1-1; 7 bases match TRBD1. CDR3 length equals 15 residues. From germline, CDR1 is KGHSH and CDR2 LQKENI. Trimming at V came to 3 bases and at J to 4 bases, leaving 8 bases not matched to a gene. The CDR3 nucleotides are TGTGCCAGCTCACCCATGACAGGGTCAGGCACTGAAGCTTTCTTT. It specifies CASSPMTGSGTEAFF.

The chain is built from TRBV5-5 and TRBJ1-5; D might be TRBD1 (6 bases). The CDR3 has 15 residues. Germline V CDR1 and CDR2: SGHKS, YYEKEE (reference sequence). V was pared by 3 bases and J by 9 bases, with 19 bases between. As DNA, the CDR3 is TGTGCCAGCAGCTCCCAGGGGCTGGGCTACTGGCCCCAGCATTTT. The encoded protein is CASSSQGLGYWPQHF.

V and J are TRBV5-1 and TRBJ2-7; TRBD1 matches 12 bases. The CDR3 totals 14 residues. The J segment lost 5 bases and the V segment lost 4 bases, leaving 4 bases of the junction unmatched. Germline V gene data show CDR1 as SGHRS and CDR2 as YFSETQ. This CDR3 reads CASSPGQGAHEQYF. CDR3 bases: TGCGCCAGCAGCCCGGGACAGGGGGCCCACGAGCAGTACTTC.

This clone was counted a few times. This chain uses TRBV6-4 with TRBJ2-1, with D possibly TRBD2 on 6 matching bases. CDR1 and CDR2 (germline): MRHNA, SNTAGT. This CDR3 is built from 13 residues. V shed 3 bases and J shed 5 bases, with 8 bases lying between them. For the CDR3, the DNA is TGTGCCAGCAGTGAGGGGACTCACAATGAGCAGTTCTTC. This encodes CASSEGTHNEQFF.

The gene calls are TRBV5-6 and TRBJ2-3; 10 bases are shared with TRBD2. CDR3 size: 15 residues. CDR1 is SGHDT, CDR2 YYEEEE, per germline. Trimming removed 4 bases from V and 4 bases from J; junction bases left unmatched: 6. CDR3 DNA: TGTGCCAGCAGCCATCCGGGACTAGCGCCAGATACGCAGTATTTT. Protein sequence: CASSHPGLAPDTQYF.

The rearrangement uses TRBV14 and TRBJ2-1; the match to TRBD1 covers 8 bases. The germline CDR1 and CDR2 sequences are SGHDN and FVKESK. The CDR3 consists of 19 residues. Germline trimming cut 3 bases from V and 0 bases from J; bases unmatched to any gene: 13. The CDR3 bases are TGTGCCAGCAGCCAGAGGACAGGGTTTACTAAGAGCTCCTACAATGAGCAGTTCTTC. This codes for CASSQRTGFTKSSYNEQFF.

The chain uses TRBV5-8 and TRBJ2-3; tentative D call: TRBD1 (5 bases). Germline V gives CDR1 SGHTS, CDR2 YDEGEE. The CDR3 is made up of 16 amino acids. With 0 bases removed from V and 2 bases from J, the gap between germline ends came to 13 bases. DNA of the CDR3: TGTGCCAGCAGCTTGGCCGGCAGGGCTAACACAGATACGCAGTATTTT. Translating gives CASSLAGRANTDTQYF.

The chain joins TRBV4-1 to TRBJ2-1; 8 nucleotides line up with TRBD2. The junction had 6 bases not matched to a gene; V was cut back by 3 bases and J by 5 bases. Per germline, CDR1 MGHRA and CDR2 YSYEKL. The CDR3 consists of 15 residues. The CDR3 sequence: CASSQPGGPHNEQFF. The DNA for the CDR3 is TGCGCCAGCAGCCAGCCGGGAGGGCCCCACAATGAGCAGTTCTTC.

Here the CDR3 DNA reads TGTGCGACCGTCCCCGGGGGGGGCGTTAGGGGCTACACCTTC. This gives the protein CATVPGGGVRGYTF. The rearrangement links TRBV7-8 to TRBJ1-2, with TRBD1 as a possible D gene (6 bases). This CDR3 has 14 residues. The germline V gene has CDR1 SGHVS and CDR2 FQNEAQ.

The DNA of the CDR3 is TGTGCCAGCAGCCCCGGGACTCAAGCCTACGAGCAGTACTTC. Its translation: CASSPGTQAYEQYF. The rearrangement joins TRBV7-8 to TRBJ2-7, with a tentative D call TRBD2 (6 bases). The V gene lost 5 bases and the J gene lost 2 bases, with 13 bases spanning the gap. The CDR3 covers 14 residues. CDR1 SGHVS and CDR2 FQNEAQ come from the germline V gene.